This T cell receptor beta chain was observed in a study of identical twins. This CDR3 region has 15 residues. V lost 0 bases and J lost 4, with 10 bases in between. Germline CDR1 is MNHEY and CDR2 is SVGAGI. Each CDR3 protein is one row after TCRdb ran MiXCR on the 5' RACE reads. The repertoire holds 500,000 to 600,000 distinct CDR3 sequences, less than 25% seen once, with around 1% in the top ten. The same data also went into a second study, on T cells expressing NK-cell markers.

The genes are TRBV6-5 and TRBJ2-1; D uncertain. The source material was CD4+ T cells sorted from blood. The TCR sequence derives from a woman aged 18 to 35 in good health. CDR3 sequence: CASSYSTPSYNEQFF. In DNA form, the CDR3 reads TGTGCCAGCAGTTACTCAACCCCGTCGTACAATGAGCAGTTCTTC.